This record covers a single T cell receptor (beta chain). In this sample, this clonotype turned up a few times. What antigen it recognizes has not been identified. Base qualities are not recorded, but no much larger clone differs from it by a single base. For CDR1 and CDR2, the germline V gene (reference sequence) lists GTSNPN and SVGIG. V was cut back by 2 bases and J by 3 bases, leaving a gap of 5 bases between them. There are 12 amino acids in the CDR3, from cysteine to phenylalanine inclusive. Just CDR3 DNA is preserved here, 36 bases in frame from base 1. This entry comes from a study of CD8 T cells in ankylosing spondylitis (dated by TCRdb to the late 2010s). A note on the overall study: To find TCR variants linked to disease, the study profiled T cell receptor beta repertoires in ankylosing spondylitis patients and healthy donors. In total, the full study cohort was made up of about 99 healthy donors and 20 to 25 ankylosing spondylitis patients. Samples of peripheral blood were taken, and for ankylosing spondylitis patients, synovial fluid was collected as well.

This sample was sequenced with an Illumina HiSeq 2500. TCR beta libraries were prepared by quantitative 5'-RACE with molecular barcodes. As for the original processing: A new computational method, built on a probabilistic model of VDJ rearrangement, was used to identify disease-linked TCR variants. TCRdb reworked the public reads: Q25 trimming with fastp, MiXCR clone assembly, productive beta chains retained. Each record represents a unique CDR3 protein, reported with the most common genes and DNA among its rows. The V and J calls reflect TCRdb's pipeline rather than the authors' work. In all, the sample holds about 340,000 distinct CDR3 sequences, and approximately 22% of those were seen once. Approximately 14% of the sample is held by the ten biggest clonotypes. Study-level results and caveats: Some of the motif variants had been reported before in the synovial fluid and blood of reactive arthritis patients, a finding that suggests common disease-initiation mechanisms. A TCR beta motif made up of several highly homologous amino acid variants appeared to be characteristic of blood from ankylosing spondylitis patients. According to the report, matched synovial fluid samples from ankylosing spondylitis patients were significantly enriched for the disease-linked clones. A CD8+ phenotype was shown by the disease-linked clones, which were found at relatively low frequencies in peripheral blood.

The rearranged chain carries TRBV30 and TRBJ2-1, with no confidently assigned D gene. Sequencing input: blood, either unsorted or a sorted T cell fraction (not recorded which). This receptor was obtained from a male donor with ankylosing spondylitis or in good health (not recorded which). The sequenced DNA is TGTGCCTGGAGTACCTACTACAATGAGCAGTTCTTC. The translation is CAWSTYYNEQFF.